Detailed here is one T cell receptor (beta chain). Its antigen has not been determined. It has no much larger one-base neighbor in the sample; base qualities were not kept. This entry is derived from a study of control samples from healthy donors and cancer patients (dated by TCRdb to the early 2020s). The library was prepared using the immunoSEQ multiplex PCR assay. Not all clones reach the TCRdb copy of this immuneACCESS table, which keeps in-frame sequences only. Checked studies attribute under half of the gap to unresolved V genes and leave the rest unexplained. Present in this sample are approximately 170,000 clones, around 90% of which were seen just once. Roughly 0.7% of the sample rests with the top ten. V was cut back by 4 bases and J by 0 bases, leaving a gap of 9 bases between them. The CDR3, from cysteine to phenylalanine, totals 15 residues. The read is trimmed to its CDR3 DNA, 45 bases read in frame from base 1. From a lookup of the germline V gene (reference sequence), CDR1 and CDR2 are MNHEY and SMNVEV.

Here the chain combines TRBV27 and TRBJ1-4; TRBD1 is a weak D gene call, 6 bases matching. This TCR came from a woman between 25 and 40 years old in good health. Sequenced material: blood. The DNA is as follows: TGTGCCAGCAGTTCCCGGACAGCAACTAATGAAAAACTGTTTTTT. It is translated as CASSSRTATNEKLFF.